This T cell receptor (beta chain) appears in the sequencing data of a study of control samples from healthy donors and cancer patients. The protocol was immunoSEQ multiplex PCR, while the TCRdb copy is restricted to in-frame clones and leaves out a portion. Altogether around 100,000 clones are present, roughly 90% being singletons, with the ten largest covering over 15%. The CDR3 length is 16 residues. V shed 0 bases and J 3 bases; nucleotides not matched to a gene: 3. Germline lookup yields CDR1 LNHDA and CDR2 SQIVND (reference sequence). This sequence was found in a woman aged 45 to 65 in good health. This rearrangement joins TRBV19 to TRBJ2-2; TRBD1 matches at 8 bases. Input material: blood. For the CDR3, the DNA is TGTGCCAGTAGTATAGATCCAGGGGGCTACACCGGGGAGCTGTTTTTT. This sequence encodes CASSIDPGGYTGELFF.